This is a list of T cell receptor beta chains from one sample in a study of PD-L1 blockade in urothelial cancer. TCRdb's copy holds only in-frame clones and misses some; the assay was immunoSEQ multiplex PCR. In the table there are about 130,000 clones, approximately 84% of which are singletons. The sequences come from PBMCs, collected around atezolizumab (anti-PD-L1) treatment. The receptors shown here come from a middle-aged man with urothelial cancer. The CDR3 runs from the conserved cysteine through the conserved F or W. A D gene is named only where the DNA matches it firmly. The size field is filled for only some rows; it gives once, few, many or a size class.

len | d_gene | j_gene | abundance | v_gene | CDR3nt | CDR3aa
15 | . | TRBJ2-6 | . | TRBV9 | TGTGCCAGCAGCGCTCGGGACTCTGGGGCCAACGTCCTGACTTTC | CASSARDSGANVLTF
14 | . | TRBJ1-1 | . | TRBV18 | TGTGCCAGCTCACCGCGGGACTCTAACACTGAAGCTTTCTTT | CASSPRDSNTEAFF
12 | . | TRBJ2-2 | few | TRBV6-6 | TGTGCCAGCAGTTACTCCGCCGGGGAGCTGTTTTTT | CASSYSAGELFF
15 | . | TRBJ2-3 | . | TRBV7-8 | TGTGCCAGCAGCTTAGAGCGTCTCGCTGCAGATACGCAGTATTTT | CASSLERLAADTQYF
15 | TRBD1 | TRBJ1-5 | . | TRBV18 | TGTGCCAGCTCATTCACAGGGGTCGACAATCAGCCCCAGCATTTT | CASSFTGVDNQPQHF
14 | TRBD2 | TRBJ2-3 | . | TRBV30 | TGTGCCTGGAAGCCTAGCGGGAGTGGGGACAAACAGTATTTT | CAWKPSGSGDKQYF
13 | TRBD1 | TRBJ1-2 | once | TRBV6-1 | TGTGCCAGCGCCAGACAGGGGAACTATGGCTACACCTTC | CASARQGNYGYTF
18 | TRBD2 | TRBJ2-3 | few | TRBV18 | TGTGCCAGCTCCCCGACGTTGATAGCGGGAGTCGGCACAGATACGCAGTATTTT | CASSPTLIAGVGTDTQYF
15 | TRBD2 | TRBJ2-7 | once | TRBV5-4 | TGTGCCAGCAGCTTCCCCGGGACTAGTGTGCACGAGCAGTACTTC | CASSFPGTSVHEQYF
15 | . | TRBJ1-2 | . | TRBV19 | TGTGCCAGTTACAGAGAGGGAAAGGTGGGCTATGGCTACACCTTC | CASYREGKVGYGYTF
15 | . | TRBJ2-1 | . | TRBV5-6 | TGTGCCAGCAGCAGAACAGGGTTTGGTAATTATGAGCAGTTCTTC | CASSRTGFGNYEQFF
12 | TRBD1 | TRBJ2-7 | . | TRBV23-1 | TGCGTCATCCGGGACAGGGGCTACGAGCAGTACTTC | CVIRDRGYEQYF
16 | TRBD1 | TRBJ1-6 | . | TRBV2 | TGTGCCAGCAGCACAATGGTGACAGGGCCAGGCTCACCCCTCCACTTT | CASSTMVTGPGSPLHF
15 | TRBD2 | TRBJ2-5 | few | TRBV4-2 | TGTGCCAGCAGCCAAGATCCTAGCGGGGCACAGACCCAGTACTTC | CASSQDPSGAQTQYF
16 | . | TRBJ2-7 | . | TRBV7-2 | TGTGCCAGCAGCTTAGCCTTACAGGGCCCCTCCTACGAGCAGTACTTC | CASSLALQGPSYEQYF
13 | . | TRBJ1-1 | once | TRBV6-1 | TGTGCCAGCAGGGTCGGGTGGAACACTGAAGCTTTCTTT | CASRVGWNTEAFF
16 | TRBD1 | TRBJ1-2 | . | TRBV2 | TGTGCCAGCAAGGTGGTGTGGGACAGCCCAGCCTATGGCTACACCTTC | CASKVVWDSPAYGYTF
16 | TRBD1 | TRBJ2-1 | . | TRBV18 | TGTGCCAGCTCACCGGCGAAAGGGACAGGCTACAATGAGCAGTTCTTC | CASSPAKGTGYNEQFF
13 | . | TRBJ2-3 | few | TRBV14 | TGTGCCAGCAGCCGCGGGACCACAGATACGCAGTATTTT | CASSRGTTDTQYF
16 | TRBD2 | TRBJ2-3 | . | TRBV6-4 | TGTGCCAGCAGTCCAGGTCGCGGGAGGGCCACAGATACGCAGTATTTT | CASSPGRGRATDTQYF
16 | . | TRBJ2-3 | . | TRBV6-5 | TGTGCCAGCAGTTACAAGGGCGGGATTTCATCAGATACGCAGTATTTT | CASSYKGGISSDTQYF
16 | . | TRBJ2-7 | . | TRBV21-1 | TGTGCCAGCACCCCGGGGTGTAGGAGGCGGAGGTTCGAGCAGTACTTC | CASTPGCRRRRFEQYF
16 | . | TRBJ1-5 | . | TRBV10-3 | TGTGCCATCATAGAGGAGGGTGAGGACAGCAATCAGCCCCAGCATTTT | CAIIEEGEDSNQPQHF
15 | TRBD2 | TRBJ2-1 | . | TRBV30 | TGTGCCTGGAGTGGAGTAGCGGGAACCTACAATGAGCAGTTCTTC | CAWSGVAGTYNEQFF
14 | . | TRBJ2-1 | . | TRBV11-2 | TGTGCCAGCAGCTTTCGGGGGCCTGGGACAGTGGAGTTCTTC | CASSFRGPGTVEFF
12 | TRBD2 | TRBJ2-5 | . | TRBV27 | TGTGCCAGCGGGAGGGAGGGGGAGACCCAGTACTTC | CASGREGETQYF
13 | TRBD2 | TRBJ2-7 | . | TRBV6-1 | TGTGCCAGCAAGCTTAGCGGGCCCTACGAGCAGTACTTC | CASKLSGPYEQYF
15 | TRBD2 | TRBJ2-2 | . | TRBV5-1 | TGCGCCAGCAGCCGCACTAGCGGGAGGGCCGGGGAGCTGTTTTTT | CASSRTSGRAGELFF
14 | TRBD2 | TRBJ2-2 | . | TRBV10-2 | TGCGCCAGCAGTGCCCTAGCGGGAGTCGGGGAGCTGTTTTTT | CASSALAGVGELFF
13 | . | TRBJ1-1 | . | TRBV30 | TGTGCCTGGAGGCCACAGGGTATGGGTGAAGCTTTCTTT | CAWRPQGMGEAFF
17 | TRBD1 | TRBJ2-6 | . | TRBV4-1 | TGCGCCAGCAGCCCGGGACAGGGTCTCTCTGGGGCCAACGTCCTGACTTTC | CASSPGQGLSGANVLTF
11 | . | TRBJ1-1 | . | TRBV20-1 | TGCAGTGCTAGGGCCTCACGGGGAGCTTTCTTT | CSARASRGAFF
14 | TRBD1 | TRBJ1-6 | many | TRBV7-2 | TGTGCCAGCAGCTCGACAGGGGGGAGTTCACCCCTCCACTTT | CASSSTGGSSPLHF
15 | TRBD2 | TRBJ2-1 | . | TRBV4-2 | TGTGCCAGCAGCGAGCGGGACTACCCTCGCTCTGAGCAGTTCTTC | CASSERDYPRSEQFF
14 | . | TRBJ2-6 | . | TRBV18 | TGTGCCAGCTCACCCGGCTCTGGGGCCAACGTCCTGACTTTC | CASSPGSGANVLTF
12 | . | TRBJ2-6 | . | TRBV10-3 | TGTGCCGTCTTCTCTGGGGCCAACGTCCTGACTTTC | CAVFSGANVLTF
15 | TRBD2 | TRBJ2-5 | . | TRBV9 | TGTGCCAGCAGCGTAGCTAGCGGGAGAGTGGAGACCCAGTACTTC | CASSVASGRVETQYF
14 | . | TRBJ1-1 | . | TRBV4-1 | TGCGCCAGCAGCGGACCCCTAAAGGGGACTGAAGCTTTCTTT | CASSGPLKGTEAFF
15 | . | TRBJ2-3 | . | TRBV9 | TGTGCCAGCAGCGCCGGTAGCACTAGCACAGATACGCAGTATTTT | CASSAGSTSTDTQYF
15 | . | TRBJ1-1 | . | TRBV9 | TGTGCCAGCAGCAATCAAGCTGGAGGGAACACTGAAGCTTTCTTT | CASSNQAGGNTEAFF
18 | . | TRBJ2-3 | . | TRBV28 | TGTGCCAGCAGTTTTAAGGCAGTTCCCCAGGGCGGCCCAGATACGCAGTATTTT | CASSFKAVPQGGPDTQYF
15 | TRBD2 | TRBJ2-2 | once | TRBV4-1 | TGCGCCAGCAGCCAAGGACTAGCGGGCACCGGGGAGCTGTTTTTT | CASSQGLAGTGELFF
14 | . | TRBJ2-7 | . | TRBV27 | TGTGCCAGCAGTGAAGAGCTGAGCTCCTACGAGCAGTACTTC | CASSEELSSYEQYF
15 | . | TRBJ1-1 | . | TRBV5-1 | TGCGCCAGCAGCCCGCAGTACACAGGGAACACTGAAGCTTTCTTT | CASSPQYTGNTEAFF
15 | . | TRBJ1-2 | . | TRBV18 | TGTGCCAGCTCAACCGGTGTCCTTCTAGGCTATGGCTACACCTTC | CASSTGVLLGYGYTF
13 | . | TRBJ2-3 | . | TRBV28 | TGTGCCAGCAGTTCTCCAGAGGCAGATACGCAGTATTTT | CASSSPEADTQYF
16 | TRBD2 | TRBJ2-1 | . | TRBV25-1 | TGTGCCAGCAGTGACTATGGGACTAGCGGGAGAGATGAGCAGTTCTTC | CASSDYGTSGRDEQFF
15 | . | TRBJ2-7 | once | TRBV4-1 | TGCGCCAGCAGCCCGACGGCGGCATTGGACTACGAGCAGTACTTC | CASSPTAALDYEQYF
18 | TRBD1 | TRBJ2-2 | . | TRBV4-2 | TGTGCCAGCAGCCCAGGACAGGGAGAAAGTAAGGACACCGGGGAGCTGTTTTTT | CASSPGQGESKDTGELFF
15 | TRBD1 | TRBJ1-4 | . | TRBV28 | TGTGCCAGCAGTTTACAGGGGGCTTTAACTGAAAAACTGTTTTTT | CASSLQGALTEKLFF